The 20 T cell receptor beta chains in this list originate from one sample, sequenced in a study of T cells after yellow fever vaccination. TCRdb re-analysed the 5' RACE reads in MiXCR, keeping a single row per CDR3 protein. Of 550,000 to 750,000 distinct CDR3 sequences in the sample, about 13% were seen once. The sequences come from PBMCs, collected on the day of the yellow fever booster vaccination. These receptors were obtained from a man in his thirties or forties who received the YFV17D yellow fever vaccine.

In this sample, this clonotype turned up many times. The J gene is TRBJ2-5, the V gene TRBV7-2, with TRBD2 matching 7 bases. With 1 base clipped from V and 4 bases from J, the junction kept 3 bases outside the gene matches. Germline loops: CDR1 SGHTA, CDR2 FQGNSA. The CDR3 is made up of 14 amino acids. CDR3 coding DNA: TGTGCCAGCAGCTTAGGGGGGGGTCCAGAGACCCAGTACTTC. Residues: CASSLGGGPETQYF.

This clonotype showed up many times. The rearrangement links TRBV12-3 or TRBV12-4 to TRBJ2-5, with D perhaps matching TRBD1 (6 bases). Trimming stripped 2 bases from V and 9 bases from J, with 16 bases between. The length of the CDR3 is 14 residues. Here the CDR3 DNA reads TGTGCCAGCAGTTTAAAGGGACAAGCTCAGGCCCAGTACTTC. The encoded protein is CASSLKGQAQAQYF.

This clonotype was recorded a few times. The chain couples TRBV20-1 to TRBJ1-1; D possibly corresponds to TRBD1 (6 bases). The germline CDR1 and CDR2 sequences are DFQATT and SNEGSKA (reference sequence). Trimming cost V 6 bases and J 1 base, with 12 bases left between them. The length of the CDR3 is 13 residues. The CDR3 DNA follows: TGCAGTGCCGACAGGTCCGGGAACACTGAAGCTTTCTTT. Translating gives CSADRSGNTEAFF.

CDR3 residues: CASSYLAGWRNIQYF. In nucleotides, the CDR3 is TGTGCCAGCAGTTATCTAGCGGGCTGGAGGAACATTCAGTACTTC. The J gene is TRBJ2-4, the V gene TRBV12-3 or TRBV12-4; 8 nucleotides align to TRBD2. The CDR3 is 15 residues long. With V trimmed by 4 bases and J by 7 bases, 9 bases remained unmatched.

The sample holds a few counts of this clonotype. This sequence joins TRBV7-2 and TRBJ2-3; 8 positions agree with TRBD2. Trimming removed 5 bases from V and 1 base from J; junction bases left unmatched: 5. This CDR3 has 15 residues. CDR1 is SGHTA, CDR2 FQGNSA, per germline. This CDR3 reads CASSRRLARTDTQYF. DNA of the CDR3: TGTGCCAGCAGCCGACGACTAGCGCGCACAGATACGCAGTATTTT.

This clonotype was observed a few times. The chain couples TRBV12-3 or TRBV12-4 to TRBJ2-1; D ambiguous. Trimming stripped 0 bases from V and 10 bases from J, with 7 bases between. The CDR3 totals 12 residues. In nucleotides, the CDR3 is TGTGCCAGCAGTTTAGCGTCTTTGGAGCAGTTCTTC. Translating it yields CASSLASLEQFF.

This clonotype has ten or more counts. The chain links TRBV5-1 to TRBJ2-3, with D hard to call. CDR1 is SGHRS, CDR2 YFSETQ, per germline. With 0 bases removed from V and 2 bases from J, the gap between germline ends came to 16 bases. The CDR3 contains 17 residues. CDR3 DNA: TGCGCCAGCAGCTTGGGGGTCCGCGGTTCTGCCACAGATACGCAGTATTTT. Translation: CASSLGVRGSATDTQYF.

This clonotype has only a few counts. The chain recombines TRBV19 with TRBJ1-5, with D possibly being TRBD1 (6 bases). This CDR3 region has 16 residues. Germline V gene data show CDR1 as LNHDA and CDR2 as SQIVND (reference sequence). V was trimmed by 3 bases and J by 7 bases, leaving 19 bases between them. The CDR3 loop is CASSISRGASGQPQHF. Written as DNA, the CDR3 is TGTGCCAGTAGTATTAGCAGGGGCGCGAGTGGGCAGCCCCAGCATTTT.

This clonotype was recorded a few times. V usage is TRBV5-1 and J usage is TRBJ1-1; TRBD1 matches 9 bases. Germline V CDR1 and CDR2: SGHRS, YFSETQ. The CDR3 covers 13 residues. The V segment lost 4 bases and the J segment 3 bases; nucleotides outside the gene matches: 1. The CDR3 bases are TGCGCCAGCAGCCGGACAGGGGACACTGAAGCTTTCTTT. This sequence encodes CASSRTGDTEAFF.

V usage is TRBV7-2 and J usage is TRBJ2-1; D call uncertain. CDR3 size: 17 residues. Germline CDR1 is SGHTA and CDR2 is FQGNSA. V dropped 1 base and J dropped 5 bases, with 18 bases sitting between them. The CDR3 region has the DNA TGTGCCAGCAGCTTAGTAGAAACTAATCACTTCGACAATGAGCAGTTCTTC. Translated: CASSLVETNHFDNEQFF.

The chain carries TRBV20-1 and TRBJ2-7; D unclear. V was trimmed by 6 bases and J by 6 bases, leaving 15 bases between them. The CDR3 runs 12 residues. The germline V gene has CDR1 DFQATT and CDR2 SNEGSKA (reference sequence). The CDR3: CSARKSPLEQYF. CDR3 sequence (DNA): TGCAGTGCCCGCAAATCCCCCCTCGAGCAGTACTTC.

This clonotype appeared many times. The chain couples TRBV7-8 to TRBJ2-7, with 10 bases identical to TRBD2. J lost 5 bases, V lost 3 bases, and 10 bases had no gene match. CDR3 size: 16 residues. Germline V gene lookup returns CDR1 SGHVS and CDR2 FQNEAQ. The CDR3: CASSFDTSGNIHEQYF. CDR3 DNA: TGTGCCAGCAGCTTCGACACTAGCGGGAATATCCACGAGCAGTACTTC. Based on the CDR3 plus reference TRBV7-8 and TRBJ2-7, the full variable domain is GAGVSQSPRYKVAKRGQDVALRCDPISGHVSLFWYQQALGQGPEFLTYFQNEAQLDKSGLPSDRFFAERPEGSVSTLKIQRTQQEDSAVYLCASSFDTSGNIHEQYFGPGTRLTVT.

In this sample, this clonotype turned up a few times. V is TRBV20-1 and J is TRBJ2-7, with TRBD1 as a possible D gene (5 bases). Trimming stripped 3 bases from V and 6 bases from J, with 12 bases between. Germline V lookup: CDR1 DFQATT, CDR2 SNEGSKA (reference sequence). This CDR3 is built from 12 residues. Here the CDR3 DNA reads TGCAGTGCTAGGAGCGACAGTACCGAGCAGTACTTC. It yields the protein CSARSDSTEQYF.

A few counts support this clonotype. The CDR3 sequence: CASGPRESGGEGETQYF. In DNA, the CDR3 is TGTGCTAGTGGTCCGCGGGAGTCGGGGGGAGAGGGAGAGACCCAGTACTTC. The gene calls are TRBV12-5 and TRBJ2-5; 7 nucleotides match TRBD2. CDR3 length equals 17 residues. J gave up 4 bases and V 5 bases, and 16 bases lay outside the gene matches. Germline loops: CDR1 LGHNT, CDR2 FRNRAP.

The chain couples TRBV29-1 to TRBJ2-2; perhaps D is TRBD1 or TRBD2 (6 bases each). Trimming shortened V by 3 bases and J by 5 bases, and 22 bases separated the two germline ends. The germline CDR1 and CDR2 sequences are SQVTM and ANQGSEA. The CDR3 sequence is 17 residues long. The CDR3 nucleotides are TGCAGCGTTGAGAGGGGGTCGGGCGGGGAGTGGACCGGGGAGCTGTTTTTT. This gives the protein CSVERGSGGEWTGELFF.

This CDR3 is CASSLVSGAGETQYF. Here the CDR3 DNA reads TGTGCCAGCAGCTTGGTTTCGGGAGCGGGGGAGACCCAGTACTTC. The gene calls are TRBV5-6 and TRBJ2-5, with 7 positions matching TRBD2. The CDR3 sequence is 15 residues long. Germline lookup yields CDR1 SGHDT and CDR2 YYEEEE. With 0 bases clipped from V and 5 bases from J, the junction kept 7 bases outside the gene matches.

This clonotype was seen a few times. The chain has TRBV12-3 or TRBV12-4 and TRBJ2-3; 8 bases are a match to TRBD1. The CDR3 is 14 residues long. Trimming took 4 bases from V and 2 from J; bases not matched to a gene: 2. CDR3 amino acids: CASSWTGNTDTQYF. The DNA of the CDR3 is TGTGCCAGCAGTTGGACAGGGAACACAGATACGCAGTATTTT.

In its sample, this clonotype was seen a few times. This chain joins TRBV20-1 and TRBJ1-2, with D possibly being TRBD1 (5 bases). V lost 5 bases, J lost 8 bases, and 18 bases lay in between. Germline CDR1 is DFQATT and CDR2 is SNEGSKA (reference sequence). This CDR3 contains 13 residues. This chain's CDR3 is CSAPRGDLDGYTF. DNA for the CDR3: TGCAGTGCTCCTAGAGGGGATTTGGACGGCTACACCTTC.

The chain has TRBV20-1 and TRBJ1-5; D is perhaps TRBD1 (6 bases). CDR1 and CDR2 (germline): DFQATT, SNEGSKA (reference sequence). The CDR3 consists of 15 residues. V was clipped by 3 bases and J by 1 base, with 13 bases between them. The CDR3 DNA is TGCAGTGCTAGGGCAACAGGGACAAGCAATCAGCCCCAGCATTTT. Amino acids: CSARATGTSNQPQHF.

This clonotype was found a few times. The genes are TRBV4-1 and TRBJ2-1; D is unresolved. V lost 4 bases, J lost 3 bases, and 16 bases lay in between. The CDR3 is made up of 16 amino acids. The germline gives CDR1 MGHRA, CDR2 YSYEKL. The CDR3 here is CASSLAYDLDYNEQFF. CDR3 sequence (DNA): TGCGCCAGCAGCCTTGCGTATGACTTAGACTACAATGAGCAGTTCTTC.